This TCR beta chain was sequenced during a study of blood T cell repertoires in COVID-19. Overall study context: Donors in the United States, Italy and Spain gave samples during acute or convalescent COVID-19. T cells, B-cell-depleted T cells, or PBMCs provided the cDNA or gDNA that served as material.

Germline V gives CDR1 SGHTA, CDR2 FQGNSA. Trimming shortened V by 1 base and J by 2 bases, and 12 bases separated the two germline ends. The CDR3 contains 15 residues. Patients at the Seattle site were enrolled during active infection and followed longitudinally. In the authors' workflow: Amplification of reference gene primers was used by the study to estimate nucleated cell counts. The method was immunoSEQ multiplex PCR; TCRdb's version includes in-frame clones alone and lacks a portion of them. That table supplies the V and J calls and clone size; D and trimming were determined from the DNA. The repertoire holds about 370,000 clones, with roughly 90% as singletons.

Sequencing used peripheral blood. The chain couples TRBV7-2 to TRBJ2-7; TRBD1 is a possible D gene (6 bases). This clonotype was sampled from a woman in her 30s with COVID-19, enrolled during active disease. Here the CDR3 reads CASSLGEQGAYEQYF. CDR3 nucleotide sequence: TGTGCCAGCAGCTTAGGGGAACAGGGAGCCTACGAGCAGTACTTC.